This T cell receptor beta chain was obtained from a study of cytomegalovirus exposure and HLA in healthy donors. The study, taken as a whole, reports: For presence/absence analyses, sequencing depth was assumed to be roughly uniform across donors. V- and J-gene trimming of TCR beta was linked (in a later analysis) to a missense DCLRE1C variant. Later analysis identified 17,000 or so TCR beta sequences associated with HLA alleles, using a false discovery rate threshold of 0.05. Previous analysis showed most TCR beta V segments were productive about 90% or about 30% of the time.

The primer mix had 60 Vbeta and 13 Jbeta primers. Only in-frame clones appear in the TCRdb table, and some are missing; sequencing was by immunoSEQ multiplex PCR. This sample carries under 200,000 clones, 78% of them seen once, and the ten largest clones take approximately 3%. Germline V gene sequence: CDR1 SQVTM, CDR2 ANQGSEA. CDR3 length equals 15 residues. The ends were cut back, 0 bases at V and 3 bases at J, with 14 bases in the middle. In the case of this clone: Its matching antigen is unknown. This same CDR3 is encoded by further DNA sequences in the sample.

The source of this sequence is a woman in her thirties or forties in good health and CMV-seronegative. The sequenced sample was PBMCs. This chain uses TRBV29-1 with TRBJ1-2; D is unresolved. In DNA, the CDR3 is TGCAGCGTTGAAGATTATGGGATGGGAGACTATGGCTACACCTTC. This codes for CSVEDYGMGDYGYTF.